These T cell receptor beta chains were read from a single sample in a study of STAT5B mutations in CD4+ large granular lymphocyte leukemia. Using immunoSEQ multiplex PCR, the repertoire was profiled, and TCRdb retains in-frame clones only, with some absent. The sample holds roughly 30,000 clones, approximately 91% seen once. The sample consisted of CD4+ T cells from blood buffy coats. The receptors were gathered from a human donor in good health. Each CDR3 is given without its conserved first and last residue.

>10|TRBV10-3|TRBJ2-3
AISDLGDTQY
>10|TRBV7-9|TRBJ2-3
AGSRSTDTQY
>14|TRBV9|TRBJ1-2
ASSASTGGVGYGYT
>11|TRBV18|TRBJ1-2
ASSPSGQYGYT
>12|TRBV6-5|TRBJ1-2
ASRFVGANYGYT
>10|TRBV5-1|TRBJ1-2
ASSLSGSGYT
>13|TRBV27|TRBJ1-1
ASRFDPFRPTEAF
>13|TRBV10-3|TRBJ1-5
AISESGGGNQPQH
>14|TRBV7-2|TRBJ1-4
AGSWTGGSTNEKLF
>13|TRBV27|TRBJ1-2
ASSFLATEVGGYT
>12|TRBV29-1|TRBJ2-3
SVPGLAATDTQY
>12|TRBV28|TRBJ1-1
ASSLLDREAEAF
>10|TRBV5-6|TRBJ1-1
GWANEGNEAF
>11|TRBV6-1|TRBJ2-7
AILTGQIYEQY
>13|TRBV27|TRBJ2-7
ASSSDGTHYHEQY
>15|TRBV12-5|TRBJ2-7
ASGLVPGPDKNYEQY
>13|TRBV11-3|TRBJ2-2
ASSLVTRQSGELF
>15|TRBV11-2|TRBJ2-3
ASSPSPIGTYTDTQY
>12|TRBV19|TRBJ1-5
ATRPPWVGQPQH
>9|TRBV19|TRBJ2-1
ASSISNEQF
>13|TRBV29-1|TRBJ2-5
SVEEASGMLETQY
>12|TRBV29-1|TRBJ1-1
SVDRTGSNTEAF
>13|TRBV28|TRBJ1-4
ASRLEGGGYEKLF
>13|TRBV6-5|TRBJ2-7
ASSYSSTGTYEQY
>14|TRBV28|TRBJ2-3
ASSRYQGAISDTQY
>13|TRBV5-6|TRBJ2-6
ASSWTGSGANVLT
>9|TRBV7-9|TRBJ2-1
ASSLTLGQF
>14|TRBV6-6|TRBJ2-6
ASSYYGISGANVLT
>10|TRBV7-2|TRBJ2-1
ASSFRVNEQF
>11|TRBV18|TRBJ2-7
ASSPPSSYEQY
>12|TRBV29-1|TRBJ2-3
SVDRGGHADTQY
>11|TRBV19|TRBJ2-7
ASISPGSYEQY
>13|TRBV7-9|TRBJ2-3
ASSETGLSTDTQY
>14|TRBV7-2|TRBJ2-3
ASSPGLAGRTDTQY
>13|TRBV2|TRBJ2-7
ASSPDRARGYEQY
>13|TRBV6-1|TRBJ2-3
ASSPAGSYTDTQY
>13|TRBV5-6|TRBJ2-5
ASSQPTGAQETQY
>14|TRBV11-3|TRBJ2-7
ASSLDELGGHYEQY
>13|TRBV27|TRBJ1-5
ASSLGTLSNQPQH
>12|TRBV10-3|TRBJ2-3
AIALQGGTDTQY
>11|TRBV7-6|TRBJ1-3
ASSLGTGNTIY
>15|TRBV27|TRBJ2-1
ASSLIRGGGRGHEQF
>14|TRBV9|TRBJ1-1
ASSFGGLSSNTEAF
>15|TRBV9|TRBJ2-2
ASSAPGRLAGTGELF
>14|TRBV5-1|TRBJ2-7
ASSFSDAGSTYEQY
>11|TRBV29-1|TRBJ2-7
SVVLDSAYEQY
>12|TRBV19|TRBJ2-2
ASSISEGTGELF
>11|TRBV30|TRBJ1-2
AAAAATYGGYT
>11|TRBV28|TRBJ2-7
ASSPRTPPRSY
>14|TRBV5-1|TRBJ2-3
ASSWAGGSSTDTQY
>13|TRBV5-1|TRBJ2-5
ASSLSQGGRETQY
>11|TRBV2|TRBJ1-1
ASGPTTNTEAF
>15|TRBV6-1|TRBJ1-5
ASSETGTAYSNQPQH